This TCR beta chain was found in a study of shared clonotypes between healthy human individuals (dated by TCRdb to the early 2020s). Study-wide context: A few men and a couple of women, aged 18 to 49 years, made up the cohort. For each donor, CD4 naive and CD4 memory were each run on three plates, CD8 naive on two plates, and CD8 memory on one plate. Blood TCR repertoires of 5 or 6 healthy adults were deeply sequenced to estimate repertoire size and the extent of clonotype sharing between individuals. Libraries were prepared and TCR repertoires were sequenced by different laboratories using diverse techniques, in order to increase sequencing depth and limit assay-specific biases. Each donor's leukapheresis produced roughly between about 0.8 and 8.9 billion PBMCs.

CDR1 and CDR2 were assigned from the germline V gene (reference sequence) as MNHEY and SMNVEV. V is trimmed back by 3 bases and J by 3 bases, and the junction contains 11 bases that no gene match accounts for. The cysteine opens and the phenylalanine closes a CDR3 of 16 amino acids. CDR3 DNA only is kept here, 48 bases in frame from base 1. Of note for this clone: It lacks a known antigen. No base-level quality is on record; no much larger clone is a single base apart.

Broader findings and caveats from the paper: Compared with non-shared clonotypes, the clonotypes found in all four sorted-subset donors had higher generation probabilities. Sharing across several donors was observed for roughly 5.4% of naive CD4, 3.5% of naive CD8, 2% to 2.5% of memory CD4, and about 0.38% of memory CD8 clonotypes. Estimated clonotype richness was generally larger for naive than for memory subsets. Even with the large sequencing depth, rarefaction of the sorted-subset datasets indicated that sequencing was incomplete. Sampling was restricted to blood, and TCR repertoires in tissue are likely to differ from TCR repertoires in blood. Pairwise subsampling led to the expectation that sequencing depth would affect the degree of clonotype sharing among donors. The small number of donors limited the genetic and exposure-history diversity represented.

CD8 naive samples were CD45RO-negative cells positively selected for CCR7, giving a CD45RA+CCR7+ population that excluded TemRA cells. The donors were healthy, HIV-negative adults who had no recently reported acute infections or vaccinations. Every donor was a Caucasian adult living in Nashville, Tennessee, USA. Blood was collected by leukapheresis, and PBMCs were isolated by Ficoll-Histopaque density gradient centrifugation and then cryopreserved in liquid nitrogen vapor phase. Purity and quantity of every magnetically sorted T cell population were checked by analytical flow cytometry. From each sorted fraction, genomic DNA was isolated and quantified by UV absorbance on a Nanodrop 2000c. Using the deep immunoSEQ assay, multiplex PCR amplified TCR CDR3 regions from genomic DNA. For each cell subset, the extracted genomic DNA was distributed evenly across all wells of several immunoSEQ 96-well plates, and each plate served as one replicate. For sorted subsets, approximately 200 ng of genomic DNA, equivalent to some 30,000 T cell genomes, went into each replicate PCR. Purified libraries were measured with a Qubit 3.0 fluorometer, size-checked on a Bioanalyzer 2100, and measured again with the KAPA Library Quantification kit. Every immunoSEQ 96-well plate was sequenced on a dedicated single-read 150-cycle Illumina NextSeq 550 flow cell. The original pipeline was this. Because the immunoSEQ output held only junctional sequences and lacked quality scores, the filtering could not match the filtering applied to full-length reads. To assign V/J genes and CDR3, sequences were annotated using PyIR, a Python wrapper for IgBLAST v1.9, with IMGT germline references. Reads with weak V/J assignments (E-value above 1e-6), missing CDR3, stop codons, out-of-frame junctions, or ambiguous translated residues were removed. V3J clonotypes were defined by identical inferred V gene, J gene, and CDR3 amino acid sequence. To compute the percentage overlap between repertoires, the number of shared unique clonotypes was divided by the size of the smaller repertoire. RTK rarefaction, the Chao1 estimator, and Recon v2.1 estimates of unobserved clonotypes were used to assess repertoire richness. OLGA was used to compute generation probabilities for all TCRbeta clonotypes that the gDNA method yielded from a few donors. TCRdb provides this immuneACCESS table in a form limited to in-frame rearrangements. Some clones are lacking; in checked studies, under half of them reflect an unresolved V gene, and why the rest are absent is not known. That table gives V, J and clone size, and the DNA gave D and trimming. The sample yields 550,000 to 600,000 clones; 95% to 98% were counted once. The biggest ten clones account for less than 0.35% of the sample.

The sequence joins TRBV27 to TRBJ2-7; 7 bases in between match TRBD2. Material: naive CD8+ T cells sorted from blood. Taken with the paper, the label for cell subset or site translates to: CD45RA+CCR7+. The receptor was derived from a man aged 25 to 40 in good health. This receptor has the CDR3 CASSLGPRGRLYEQYF. The DNA reads TGTGCCAGCAGTTTGGGTCCTCGCGGGAGACTCTACGAGCAGTACTTC.